The following is a TCR beta chain sequence with its context. The data derive from a study of blood T cells in healthy people across ages. This CDR3 is 13 amino acids long. Trimming cost V 7 bases and J 1 base, with 11 bases left between them. A J-beta primer mix and a sample-barcoded 5' primer were used in a second PCR of about 7 to 12 cycles. MiXCR, run by TCRdb on the 5' RACE reads, gives a single entry per CDR3 protein. This table holds roughly 1 million distinct CDR3 sequences, roughly 24% found once. These data were also filed under a second study, of T cells of mothers and their children. As that report states: Whether related or unrelated, pairs show similar shaping of TCR recombination output by thymic selection.

The TCR originated in a girl aged 2-9 years in good health. The sequenced material came from blood. The rearrangement links TRBV12-3 or TRBV12-4 to TRBJ2-7, with D perhaps assigned TRBD1 or TRBD2 (5 bases each). The DNA of the CDR3 is TGTGCCAGCATGGGACGGCCATCCTACGAGCAGTACTTC. Protein product: CASMGRPSYEQYF.